The 6 T cell receptor beta chains below were found in one sample sequenced in a study of identical twins. TCRdb itself ran the 5' RACE reads through MiXCR, one entry per CDR3 protein. The sample lists 1,800,000 or so distinct CDR3 sequences, under 35% seen once, with about 0.27% in the top ten. Sequencing was performed on cord blood. The receptor set was obtained from a newborn girl in good health.

This sequence joins TRBV20-1 and TRBJ1-1, with 7 bases that match TRBD1. CDR1 and CDR2 from the germline V gene are DFQATT and SNEGSKA (reference sequence). V shed 0 bases, J shed 6 bases, and the junction held 10 bases outside the gene matches. This CDR3 spans 15 amino acids. As DNA, the CDR3 is TGCAGTGCTAGAGATGTCCAGGGGGTGCACGCTGAAGCTTTCTTT. This sequence encodes CSARDVQGVHAEAFF.

This sequence joins TRBV7-6 and TRBJ2-4, with 7 bases lining up with TRBD1. The assigned J gene may be wrong: the sequence end matches TRBJ2-7 better. Germline lookup yields CDR1 SGHVS and CDR2 FNYEAQ. The CDR3 loop spans 15 amino acids. CDR3 region: CASSLDRTAGGEQYF. The CDR3 region has the DNA TGTGCCAGCAGCTTAGACCGAACCGCAGGGGGCGAGCAGTACTTC.

The gene calls are TRBV4-2 and TRBJ1-2, with D possibly being TRBD1 (6 bases). Germline assignment: CDR1 LGHNA and CDR2 YNFKEQ. With 0 bases removed from V and 0 bases from J, the gap between germline ends came to 8 bases. CDR3 length equals 15 residues. DNA for the CDR3: TGTGCCAGCAGCCAAGATGCAGGGGCTAACTATGGCTACACCTTC. It yields the protein CASSQDAGANYGYTF.

The chain recombines TRBV20-1 with TRBJ2-3; D unresolved. The V and J ends lost 6 bases and 4 bases respectively, with 11 bases between them. The germline CDR1 and CDR2 sequences are DFQATT and SNEGSKA (reference sequence). The CDR3 totals 12 residues. The CDR3 bases are TGCAGTGCCATAAGGGATCCAGATACGCAGTATTTT. Translated, it gives CSAIRDPDTQYF.

The chain joins TRBV20-1 to TRBJ2-3, with D perhaps matching TRBD2 (5 bases). In germline, CDR1 is DFQATT, CDR2 SNEGSKA (reference sequence). The CDR3 contains 12 residues. Deletions cut 5 bases from V and 1 base from J, with 7 bases between. In DNA form, the CDR3 reads TGCAGTGCTCTACTAGGCACAGATACGCAGTATTTT. It specifies CSALLGTDTQYF.

The chain employs TRBV28 and TRBJ2-1, with 7 bases matching TRBD2. The length of the CDR3 is 14 residues. Trimming cost V 2 bases and J 8 bases; bases outside gene matches: 6. Germline CDR1 and CDR2: MDHEN and SYDVKM. CDR3 DNA: TGTGCCAGCAGTTTAGCGGGAGAGGGAGATGAGCAGTTCTTC. Translating it yields CASSLAGEGDEQFF.